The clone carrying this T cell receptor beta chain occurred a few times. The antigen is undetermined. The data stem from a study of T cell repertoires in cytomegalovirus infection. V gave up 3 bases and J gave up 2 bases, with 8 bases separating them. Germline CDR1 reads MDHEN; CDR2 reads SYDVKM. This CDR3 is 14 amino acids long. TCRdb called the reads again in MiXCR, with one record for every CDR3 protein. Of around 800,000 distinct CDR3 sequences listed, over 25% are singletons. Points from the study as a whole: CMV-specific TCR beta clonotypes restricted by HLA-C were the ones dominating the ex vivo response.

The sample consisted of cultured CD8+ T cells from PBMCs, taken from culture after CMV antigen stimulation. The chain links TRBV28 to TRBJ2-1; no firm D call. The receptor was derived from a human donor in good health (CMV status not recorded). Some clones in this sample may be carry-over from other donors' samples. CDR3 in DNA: TGTGCCAGCAGTTTCCTGGCAGCCTACAATGAGCAGTTCTTC. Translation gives CASSFLAAYNEQFF.